These 2 T cell receptor beta chains originate from one sample sequenced in a study of response to subunit inactivated influenza vaccine. TCRdb fed the RT-PCR reads into MiXCR, producing one record per CDR3 protein. The sample holds approximately 570,000 distinct CDR3 sequences, 7.5% to 8.5% seen once. This specimen was PBMCs from blood, taken 23 months after vaccination. Every receptor here comes from a man aged 45-69 years who received an inactivated influenza vaccine.

This clonotype appeared many times. The chain employs TRBV12-3 or TRBV12-4 and TRBJ2-1; 9 nucleotides agree with TRBD2. After removal of 7 bases from V and 6 bases from J, the junction contained 4 bases not matched to a gene. CDR3 length equals 13 residues. CDR3 DNA: TGTGCCAGCATAGCGGGAGTCGGCAATGAGCAGTTCTTC. The encoded protein is CASIAGVGNEQFF.

This clonotype was counted between two and nine times. The CDR3 region is CATSRDRGGKVDTQYF. Here the CDR3 DNA reads TGTGCCACCAGCAGAGATAGGGGCGGGAAGGTAGATACGCAGTATTTT. The chain links TRBV15 to TRBJ2-3; TRBD2 might be the D (6 bases). Germline V gene data show CDR1 as LNHNV and CDR2 as YYDKDF (reference sequence). V lost 0 bases and J 5 bases, leaving 15 bases between the germline ends. The length of the CDR3 is 16 residues.